There are a few counts of the clone carrying this T cell receptor (beta chain). Its antigen is not known. This sample was taken from a study of blood T cells in healthy people across ages. General observations from the study: Not knowing donor CMV status may have confounded expanded clonotype changes. Measured against age, TCR beta diversity per million T cells decreased in a roughly linear manner.

The second PCR ran about 6 to 12 cycles with a sample-barcoded 5' primer and J-beta primers. Through a template-switch adaptor with 12 random nucleotides, each cDNA molecule received a tag. TCRdb redid the calling of the 5' RACE reads with MiXCR, one entry per CDR3 protein. The table lists some 550,000 distinct CDR3 sequences, 40% to 55% of them singletons. V dropped 5 bases and J dropped 4; count of bases not matched to a gene: 11. The CDR3 length is 17 residues. Germline V gene lookup returns CDR1 SGHTA and CDR2 FQGNSA. It was about 10 milliliters of peripheral blood that were drawn from each donor.

Sequenced input: blood. The sequence derives from a man at least 80 years old in good health. The chain couples TRBV7-2 to TRBJ2-3, with 11 bases fitting TRBD2. The CDR3 bases are TGTGCCAGCAGCGAACGACTAGCGGGATTCCCCGCAGATACGCAGTATTTT. This codes for CASSERLAGFPADTQYF.